This T cell receptor (beta chain) was identified during a study of control samples from healthy donors and cancer patients. TCRdb's copy holds only in-frame clones and misses some; the assay was immunoSEQ multiplex PCR. The sample lists 70,000 or so clones, about 90% occurring once. The CDR3 covers 13 residues. The V gene's germline CDR1 is LNHDA and CDR2 SQIVND (reference sequence). V lost 8 bases and J 1 base, leaving 11 bases between the germline ends. The sequenced material came from PBMCs. This TCR was sampled from a man aged 55 to 70 with lung cancer. V usage is TRBV19 and J usage is TRBJ1-1; D unclear. The chain's CDR3 is CASAEERNTEAFF. DNA of the CDR3: TGTGCCAGTGCGGAAGAAAGGAACACTGAAGCTTTCTTT.